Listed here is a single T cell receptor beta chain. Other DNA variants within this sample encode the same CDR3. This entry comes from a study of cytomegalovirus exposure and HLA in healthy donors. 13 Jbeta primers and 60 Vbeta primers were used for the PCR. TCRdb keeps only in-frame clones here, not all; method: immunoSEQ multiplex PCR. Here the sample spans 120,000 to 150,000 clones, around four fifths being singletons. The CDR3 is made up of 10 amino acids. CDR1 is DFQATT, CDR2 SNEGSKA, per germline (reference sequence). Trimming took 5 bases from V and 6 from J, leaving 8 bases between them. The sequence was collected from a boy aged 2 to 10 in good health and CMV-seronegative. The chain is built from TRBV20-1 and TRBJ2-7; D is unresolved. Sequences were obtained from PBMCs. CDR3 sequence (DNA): TGCAGTGCTGGGCTGCGCGAGCAGTACTTC. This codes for CSAGLREQYF.